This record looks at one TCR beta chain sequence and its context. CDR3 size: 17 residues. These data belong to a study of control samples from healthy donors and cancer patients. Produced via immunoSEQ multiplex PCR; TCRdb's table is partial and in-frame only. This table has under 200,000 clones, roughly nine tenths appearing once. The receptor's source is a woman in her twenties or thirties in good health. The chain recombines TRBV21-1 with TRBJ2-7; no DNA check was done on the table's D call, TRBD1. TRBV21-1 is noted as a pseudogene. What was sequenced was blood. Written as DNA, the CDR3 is TGTGCCAGCAGCAAATATAGCTTACAGGGGGCAGGTTACGAGCAGTACTTC. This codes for CASSKYSLQGAGYEQYF.